Listed below are T cell receptor beta chains from one sample, sequenced in a study of identical twins. MiXCR was run by TCRdb on the 5' RACE reads, yielding one entry per CDR3 protein. In the table there are 500,000 to 600,000 distinct CDR3 sequences, roughly a fifth of which are singletons. A further study also used this sample, focusing on T cells expressing NK-cell markers.

The sequencing sample was made of CD4+ T cells sorted from blood. The receptors shown here come from a woman younger than 30 in good health. Both conserved end residues are part of each CDR3. Fields, in order: clone size, D gene, J gene, V gene, CDR3 length, CDR3 DNA, CDR3 protein. The D gene is left open where the match is weak. Clone size, where shown, is once, few, many, or a class for clones that have expanded.

clone_size: few; d_call: NA; j_call: TRBJ2-1; v_call: TRBV9; cdr3_length: 15; cdr3_nt: TGTGCCAGCAGCGTGGGGGGTAGCGGTTACAATGAGCAGTTCTTC; cdr3_aa: CASSVGGSGYNEQFF
clone_size: NA; d_call: NA; j_call: TRBJ2-3; v_call: TRBV7-2; cdr3_length: 15; cdr3_nt: TGTGCCAGCACCTTAAGCGGGACAGGCACAGATACGCAGTATTTT; cdr3_aa: CASTLSGTGTDTQYF
clone_size: NA; d_call: TRBD2; j_call: TRBJ2-1; v_call: TRBV7-7; cdr3_length: 16; cdr3_nt: TGTGCTAGCAGCTTCACTAGCGGGGGGCCCTACAATGAGCAGTTCTTC; cdr3_aa: CASSFTSGGPYNEQFF
clone_size: NA; d_call: NA; j_call: TRBJ2-3; v_call: TRBV2; cdr3_length: 15; cdr3_nt: TGTGCCAGCAGTTCGGACTACCTTAGCGGAGATACGCAGTATTTT; cdr3_aa: CASSSDYLSGDTQYF
clone_size: few; d_call: NA; j_call: TRBJ2-1; v_call: TRBV6-5; cdr3_length: 15; cdr3_nt: TGTGCCAGCAGTTACGTGGCAGGCCAATACAATGAGCAGTTCTTC; cdr3_aa: CASSYVAGQYNEQFF
clone_size: few; d_call: NA; j_call: TRBJ1-6; v_call: TRBV7-2; cdr3_length: 14; cdr3_nt: TGTGCCAGCAGCTTAGGGACAGATAATTCACCCCTCCACTTT; cdr3_aa: CASSLGTDNSPLHF
clone_size: NA; d_call: NA; j_call: TRBJ1-1; v_call: TRBV10-3; cdr3_length: 12; cdr3_nt: TGTGCCATCAGTGATAAGGGCACTGAAGCTTTCTTT; cdr3_aa: CAISDKGTEAFF
clone_size: NA; d_call: TRBD2; j_call: TRBJ2-7; v_call: TRBV10-3; cdr3_length: 15; cdr3_nt: TGTGCCATCAGCGCCACTAGCGGGAGTACCTGGGAGCAGTACTTC; cdr3_aa: CAISATSGSTWEQYF
clone_size: NA; d_call: NA; j_call: TRBJ2-2; v_call: TRBV20-1; cdr3_length: 13; cdr3_nt: TGCGGGTTTTCGAGCGGACAAACCGGGGAGCTGTTTTTT; cdr3_aa: CGFSSGQTGELFF
clone_size: many; d_call: NA; j_call: TRBJ1-3; v_call: TRBV12-3/TRBV12-4; cdr3_length: 16; cdr3_nt: TGTGCCAGCAGTTTTGGGCATAAGGGGTATGGAAACACCATATATTTT; cdr3_aa: CASSFGHKGYGNTIYF
clone_size: NA; d_call: NA; j_call: TRBJ2-7; v_call: TRBV5-1; cdr3_length: 15; cdr3_nt: TGCGCCAGCAGCTTGGACGTGACAGGCACCTACGAGCAGTACTTC; cdr3_aa: CASSLDVTGTYEQYF
clone_size: NA; d_call: TRBD2; j_call: TRBJ2-7; v_call: TRBV7-2; cdr3_length: 15; cdr3_nt: TGTGCCAGCAGCCTTAGCGGGAGGGAACCCTACGAGCAGTACTTC; cdr3_aa: CASSLSGREPYEQYF
clone_size: NA; d_call: NA; j_call: TRBJ2-1; v_call: TRBV10-3; cdr3_length: 15; cdr3_nt: TGTGCCATCAGTGAGTCGATGCGTTCGAACAATGAGCAGTTCTTC; cdr3_aa: CAISESMRSNNEQFF
clone_size: NA; d_call: NA; j_call: TRBJ1-6; v_call: TRBV5-1; cdr3_length: 16; cdr3_nt: TGCGCCAGCAGCTTTACCTCGGACGGACCTAATTCACCCCTCCACTTT; cdr3_aa: CASSFTSDGPNSPLHF
clone_size: few; d_call: NA; j_call: TRBJ1-2; v_call: TRBV12-3/TRBV12-4; cdr3_length: 13; cdr3_nt: TGTGCCAGCAGTCTCCGGCCGGAGTATGGCTACACCTTC; cdr3_aa: CASSLRPEYGYTF
clone_size: few; d_call: NA; j_call: TRBJ2-3; v_call: TRBV6-5; cdr3_length: 14; cdr3_nt: TGTGCCAGCAGTTACTTGGGGACCACAGATACGCAGTATTTT; cdr3_aa: CASSYLGTTDTQYF
clone_size: few; d_call: NA; j_call: TRBJ2-7; v_call: TRBV20-1; cdr3_length: 13; cdr3_nt: TGCAGTGCTAGAGGAGGGAATAGTGCCGAGCAGTACTTC; cdr3_aa: CSARGGNSAEQYF
clone_size: many; d_call: NA; j_call: TRBJ2-5; v_call: TRBV12-3/TRBV12-4; cdr3_length: 12; cdr3_nt: TGTGCCAGCAGCTTTGTGGAAGAGACCCAGTACTTC; cdr3_aa: CASSFVEETQYF
clone_size: many; d_call: NA; j_call: TRBJ2-7; v_call: TRBV7-2; cdr3_length: 13; cdr3_nt: TGTGCCAGCAGCTCCCAAGGGAACTACGAGCAGTACTTC; cdr3_aa: CASSSQGNYEQYF
clone_size: NA; d_call: NA; j_call: TRBJ2-4; v_call: TRBV20-1; cdr3_length: 15; cdr3_nt: TGCAGTGCCCCGAGCGTGGGACTAGCCAAAAACATTCAGTACTTC; cdr3_aa: CSAPSVGLAKNIQYF
clone_size: NA; d_call: TRBD1; j_call: TRBJ2-3; v_call: TRBV5-6; cdr3_length: 16; cdr3_nt: TGTGCCAGCAGCCCCCCCCTAGGGGGCGGCACAGATACGCAGTATTTT; cdr3_aa: CASSPPLGGGTDTQYF
clone_size: few; d_call: NA; j_call: TRBJ1-6; v_call: TRBV6-1; cdr3_length: 15; cdr3_nt: TGTGCCAGCAGGCGACACGGCGGAGATAATTCACCCCTCCACTTT; cdr3_aa: CASRRHGGDNSPLHF
clone_size: few; d_call: NA; j_call: TRBJ2-5; v_call: TRBV11-1; cdr3_length: 19; cdr3_nt: TGTGCCAGCAGCTTAGTCGGGCCAGGGGGCAAGCGGGGGCAAGAGACCCAGTACTTC; cdr3_aa: CASSLVGPGGKRGQETQYF
clone_size: few; d_call: TRBD2; j_call: TRBJ2-1; v_call: TRBV5-1; cdr3_length: 15; cdr3_nt: TGCGCCAGCAGCCCCCGACTAGCGGGGTACAATGAGCAGTTCTTC; cdr3_aa: CASSPRLAGYNEQFF
clone_size: NA; d_call: NA; j_call: TRBJ2-1; v_call: TRBV4-3; cdr3_length: 16; cdr3_nt: TGCGCCAGCAGCCAAGAATTAGCGGCATCCTACAATGAGCAGTTCTTC; cdr3_aa: CASSQELAASYNEQFF
clone_size: NA; d_call: NA; j_call: TRBJ2-3; v_call: TRBV27; cdr3_length: 13; cdr3_nt: TGTGCCATTTTGACTGGCTCCCCCGATACGCAGTATTTT; cdr3_aa: CAILTGSPDTQYF
clone_size: few; d_call: TRBD1; j_call: TRBJ2-7; v_call: TRBV10-3; cdr3_length: 13; cdr3_nt: TGTGCCATCAGGGACAGGGACTCCTACGAGCAGTACTTC; cdr3_aa: CAIRDRDSYEQYF
clone_size: few; d_call: NA; j_call: TRBJ1-3; v_call: TRBV9; cdr3_length: 13; cdr3_nt: TGTGCCAGCAGTGGGACGGCGGGAAACACCATATATTTT; cdr3_aa: CASSGTAGNTIYF
clone_size: many; d_call: NA; j_call: TRBJ2-7; v_call: TRBV12-3/TRBV12-4; cdr3_length: 14; cdr3_nt: TGTGCCAGCAGTTTAGTCCCAGGGTCCTACGAGCAGTACTTC; cdr3_aa: CASSLVPGSYEQYF
clone_size: many; d_call: NA; j_call: TRBJ2-1; v_call: TRBV20-1; cdr3_length: 14; cdr3_nt: TGCAGTGCTAGACGCCGGGGGGCGGGAAATGAGCAGTTCTTC; cdr3_aa: CSARRRGAGNEQFF
clone_size: few; d_call: TRBD2; j_call: TRBJ2-2; v_call: TRBV4-3; cdr3_length: 15; cdr3_nt: TGCGCCAGCCAATCTGTTAGCGGGATAGGCGGGGAGCTGTTTTTT; cdr3_aa: CASQSVSGIGGELFF